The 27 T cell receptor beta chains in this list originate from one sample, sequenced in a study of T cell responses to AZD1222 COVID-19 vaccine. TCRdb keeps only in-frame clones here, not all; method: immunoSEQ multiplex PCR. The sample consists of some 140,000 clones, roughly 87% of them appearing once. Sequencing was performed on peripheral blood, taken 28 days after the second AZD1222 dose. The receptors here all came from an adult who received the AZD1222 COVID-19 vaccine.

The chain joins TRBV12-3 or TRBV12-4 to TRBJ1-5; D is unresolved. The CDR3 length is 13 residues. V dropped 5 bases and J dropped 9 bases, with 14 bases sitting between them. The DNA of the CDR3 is TGTGCCAGCAGTCTCGCGGCTCAGGTGCCCCAGCATTTT. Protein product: CASSLAAQVPQHF.

The CDR3 loop reads CASSLTATEGTGYTF. In nucleotides, the CDR3 is TGTGCCAGCAGCTTGACAGCCACGGAGGGTACGGGCTACACCTTC. The genes are TRBV5-5 and TRBJ1-2; D is unresolved. The CDR3 totals 15 residues. Trimming took off 1 base at V and 8 bases at J, with 18 bases between the two ends. Germline-derived CDR1 and CDR2 are SGHKS and YYEKEE (reference sequence).

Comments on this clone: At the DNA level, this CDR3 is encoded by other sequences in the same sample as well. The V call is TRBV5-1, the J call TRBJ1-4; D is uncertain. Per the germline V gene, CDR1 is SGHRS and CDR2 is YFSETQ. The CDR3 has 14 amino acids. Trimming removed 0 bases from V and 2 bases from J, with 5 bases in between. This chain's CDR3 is CASSLDSTNEKLFF. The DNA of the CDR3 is TGCGCCAGCAGCTTGGACAGTACTAATGAAAAACTGTTTTTT.

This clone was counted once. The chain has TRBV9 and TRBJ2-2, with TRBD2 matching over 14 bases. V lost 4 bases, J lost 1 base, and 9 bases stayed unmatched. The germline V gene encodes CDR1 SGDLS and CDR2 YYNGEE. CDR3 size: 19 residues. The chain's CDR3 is CASSSAGTSGGENTGELFF. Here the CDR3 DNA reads TGTGCCAGCAGCTCAGCCGGGACTAGCGGGGGAGAGAACACCGGGGAGCTGTTTTTT.

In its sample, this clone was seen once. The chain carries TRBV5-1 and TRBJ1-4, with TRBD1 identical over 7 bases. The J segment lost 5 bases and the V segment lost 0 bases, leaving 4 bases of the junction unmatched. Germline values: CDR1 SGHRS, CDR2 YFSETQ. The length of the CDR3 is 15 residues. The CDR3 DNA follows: TGCGCCAGCAGCTTGGGGGACAGCCCGAATGAAAAACTGTTTTTT. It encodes CASSLGDSPNEKLFF.

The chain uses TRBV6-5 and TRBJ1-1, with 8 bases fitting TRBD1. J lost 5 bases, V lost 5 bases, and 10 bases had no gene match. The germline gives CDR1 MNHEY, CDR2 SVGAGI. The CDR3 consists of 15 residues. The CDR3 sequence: CASSPMTGEGTEAFF. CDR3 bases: TGTGCCAGCAGTCCGATGACAGGGGAAGGGACTGAAGCTTTCTTT.

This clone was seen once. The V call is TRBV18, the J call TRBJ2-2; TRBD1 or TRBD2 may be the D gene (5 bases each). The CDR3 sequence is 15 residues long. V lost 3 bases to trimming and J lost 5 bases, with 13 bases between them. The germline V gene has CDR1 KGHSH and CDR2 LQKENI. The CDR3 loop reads CASSPLRGNTGELFF. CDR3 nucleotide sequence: TGTGCCAGCTCACCTCTGAGGGGAAATACCGGGGAGCTGTTTTTT.

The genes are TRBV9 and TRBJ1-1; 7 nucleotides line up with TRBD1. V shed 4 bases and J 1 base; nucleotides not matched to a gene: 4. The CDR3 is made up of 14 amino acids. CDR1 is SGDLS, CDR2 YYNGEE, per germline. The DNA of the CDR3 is TGTGCCAGCAGCAAACGGGACAGGAACACTGAAGCTTTCTTT. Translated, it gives CASSKRDRNTEAFF.

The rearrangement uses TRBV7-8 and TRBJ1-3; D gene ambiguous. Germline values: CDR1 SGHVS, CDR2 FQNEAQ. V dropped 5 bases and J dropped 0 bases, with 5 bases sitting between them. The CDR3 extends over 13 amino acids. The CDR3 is CASSLVSGNTIYF. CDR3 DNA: TGTGCCAGCAGCCTAGTCTCTGGAAACACCATATATTTT.

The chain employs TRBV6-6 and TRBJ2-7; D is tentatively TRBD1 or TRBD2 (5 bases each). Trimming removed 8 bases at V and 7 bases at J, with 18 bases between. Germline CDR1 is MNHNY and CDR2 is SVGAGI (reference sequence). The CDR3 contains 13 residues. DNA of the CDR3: TGTGCCAGCGGAACCGGGACCCCGGTGGAGCAGTACTTC. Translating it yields CASGTGTPVEQYF.

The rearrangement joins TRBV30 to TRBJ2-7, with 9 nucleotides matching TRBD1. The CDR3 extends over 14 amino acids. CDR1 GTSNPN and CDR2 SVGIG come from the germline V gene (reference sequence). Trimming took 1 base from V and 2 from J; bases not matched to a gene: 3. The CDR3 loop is CAWSGGQGPYEQYF. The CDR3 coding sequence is TGTGCCTGGAGTGGGGGACAGGGTCCCTACGAGCAGTACTTC.

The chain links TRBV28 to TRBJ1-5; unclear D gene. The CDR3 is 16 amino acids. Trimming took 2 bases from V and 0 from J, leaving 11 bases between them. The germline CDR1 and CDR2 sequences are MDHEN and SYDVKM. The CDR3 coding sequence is TGTGCCAGCAGTTTAAGTGGCACCTATAGCAATCAGCCCCAGCATTTT. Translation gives CASSLSGTYSNQPQHF. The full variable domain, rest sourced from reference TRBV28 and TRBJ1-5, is DVKVTQSSRYLVKRTGEKVFLECVQDMDHENMFWYRQDPGLGLRLIYFSYDVKMKEKGDIPEGYSVSREKKERFSLILESASTNQTSMYLCASSLSGTYSNQPQHFGDGTRLSIL.

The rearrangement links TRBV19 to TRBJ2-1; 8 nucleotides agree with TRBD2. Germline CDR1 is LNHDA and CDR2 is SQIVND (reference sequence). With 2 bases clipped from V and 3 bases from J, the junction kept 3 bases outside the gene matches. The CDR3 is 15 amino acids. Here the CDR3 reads CASSIKREFYNEQFF. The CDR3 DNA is TGTGCCAGTAGTATAAAGCGGGAGTTCTACAATGAGCAGTTCTTC.

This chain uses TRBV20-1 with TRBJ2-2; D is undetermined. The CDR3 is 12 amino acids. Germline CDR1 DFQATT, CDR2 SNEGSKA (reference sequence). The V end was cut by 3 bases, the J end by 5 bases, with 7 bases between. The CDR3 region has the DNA TGCAGTGCTAGTGACCATACCGGGGAGCTGTTTTTT. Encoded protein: CSASDHTGELFF.

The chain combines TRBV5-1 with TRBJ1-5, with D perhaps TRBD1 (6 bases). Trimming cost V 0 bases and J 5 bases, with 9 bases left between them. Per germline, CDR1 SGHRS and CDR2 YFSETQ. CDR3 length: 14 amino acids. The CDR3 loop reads CASSLDAGDQPQHF. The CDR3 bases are TGCGCCAGCAGCTTGGATGCAGGGGATCAGCCCCAGCATTTT.

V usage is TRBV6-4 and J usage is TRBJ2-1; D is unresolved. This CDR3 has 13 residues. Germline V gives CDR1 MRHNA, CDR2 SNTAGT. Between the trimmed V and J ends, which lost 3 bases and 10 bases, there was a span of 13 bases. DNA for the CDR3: TGTGCCAGCAGTGATCAAGAGGAAACGGAGCAGTTCTTC. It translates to CASSDQEETEQFF.

The CDR3 loop reads CASSSGTWGGEQFF. DNA for the CDR3: TGCGCCAGCAGCTCCGGGACATGGGGGGGTGAGCAGTTCTTC. This chain links TRBV5-1 with TRBJ2-1, with a weak D call TRBD2 (7 bases). Between the trimmed V and J ends, which lost 3 bases and 9 bases, there was a span of 16 bases. CDR1 is SGHRS and CDR2 is YFSETQ in the germline V gene. This CDR3 comprises 14 residues.

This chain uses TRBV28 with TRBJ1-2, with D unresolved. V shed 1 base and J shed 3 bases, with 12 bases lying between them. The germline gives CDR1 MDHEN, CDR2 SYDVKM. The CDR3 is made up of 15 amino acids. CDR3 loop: CASSLLAASDYGYTF. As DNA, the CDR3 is TGTGCCAGCAGTTTATTGGCGGCATCGGACTATGGCTACACCTTC.

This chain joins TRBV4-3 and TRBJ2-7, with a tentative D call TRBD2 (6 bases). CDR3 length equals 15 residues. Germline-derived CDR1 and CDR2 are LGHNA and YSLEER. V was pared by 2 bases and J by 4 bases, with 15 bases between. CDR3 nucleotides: TGCGCCAGCAGCCAATCTAATTTAGGGACTTACGAGCAGTACTTC. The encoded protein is CASSQSNLGTYEQYF.

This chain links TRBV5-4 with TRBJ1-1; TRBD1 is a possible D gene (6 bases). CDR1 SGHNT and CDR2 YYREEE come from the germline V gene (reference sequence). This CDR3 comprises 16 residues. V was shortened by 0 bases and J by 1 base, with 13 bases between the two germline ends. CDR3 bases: TGTGCCAGCAGCTTGGGCAGGGGAAGTACGAACACTGAAGCTTTCTTT. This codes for CASSLGRGSTNTEAFF.

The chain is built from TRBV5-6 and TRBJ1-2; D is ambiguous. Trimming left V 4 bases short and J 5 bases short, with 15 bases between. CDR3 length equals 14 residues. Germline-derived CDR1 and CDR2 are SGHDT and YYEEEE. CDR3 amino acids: CASSQTNSPYGYTF. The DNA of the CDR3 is TGTGCCAGCAGCCAGACGAACAGTCCTTATGGCTACACCTTC.

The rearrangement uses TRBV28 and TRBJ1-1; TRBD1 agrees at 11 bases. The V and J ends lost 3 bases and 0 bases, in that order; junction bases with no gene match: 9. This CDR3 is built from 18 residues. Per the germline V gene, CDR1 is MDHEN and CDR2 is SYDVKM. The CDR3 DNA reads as TGTGCCAGCAGTTTCCCGCGACGGACAGGGGGCGTGAACACTGAAGCTTTCTTT. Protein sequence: CASSFPRRTGGVNTEAFF.

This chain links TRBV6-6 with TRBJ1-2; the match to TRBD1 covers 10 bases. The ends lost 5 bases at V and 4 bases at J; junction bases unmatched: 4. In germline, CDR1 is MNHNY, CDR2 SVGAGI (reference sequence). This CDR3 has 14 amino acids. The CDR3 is CASSQGQGIYGYTF. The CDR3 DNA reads TGTGCCAGCAGTCAGGGACAGGGGATCTATGGCTACACCTTC.

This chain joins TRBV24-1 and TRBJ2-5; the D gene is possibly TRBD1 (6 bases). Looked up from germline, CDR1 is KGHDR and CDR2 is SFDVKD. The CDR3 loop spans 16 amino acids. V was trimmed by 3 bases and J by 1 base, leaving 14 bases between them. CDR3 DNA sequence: TGTGCCACCAGTGATGGAACAGGGTACCCCCAAGAGACCCAGTACTTC. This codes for CATSDGTGYPQETQYF.

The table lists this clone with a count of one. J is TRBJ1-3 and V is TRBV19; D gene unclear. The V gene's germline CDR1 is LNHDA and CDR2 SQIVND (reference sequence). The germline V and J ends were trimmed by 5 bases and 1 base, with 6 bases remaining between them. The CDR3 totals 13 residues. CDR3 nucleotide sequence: TGTGCCAGTAGTGTCCAGTCTGGAAACACCATATATTTT. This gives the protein CASSVQSGNTIYF.

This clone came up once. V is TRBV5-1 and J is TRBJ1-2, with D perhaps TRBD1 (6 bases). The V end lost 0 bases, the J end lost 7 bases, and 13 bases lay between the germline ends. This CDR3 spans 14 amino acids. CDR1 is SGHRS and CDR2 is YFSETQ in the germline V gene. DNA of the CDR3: TGCGCCAGCAGCTTGGATCCAGGGGACCCTGGCTACACCTTC. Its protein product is CASSLDPGDPGYTF.

The CDR3 DNA is TGCGCCAGCAGCGAAGGGGGCCTCACAGATACGCAGTATTTT. Protein product: CASSEGGLTDTQYF. V and J are TRBV5-1 and TRBJ2-3; 7 bases are a match to TRBD1. The germline V gene has CDR1 SGHRS and CDR2 YFSETQ. With V trimmed by 4 bases and J by 2 bases, 4 bases remained unmatched. The CDR3 has 14 residues.